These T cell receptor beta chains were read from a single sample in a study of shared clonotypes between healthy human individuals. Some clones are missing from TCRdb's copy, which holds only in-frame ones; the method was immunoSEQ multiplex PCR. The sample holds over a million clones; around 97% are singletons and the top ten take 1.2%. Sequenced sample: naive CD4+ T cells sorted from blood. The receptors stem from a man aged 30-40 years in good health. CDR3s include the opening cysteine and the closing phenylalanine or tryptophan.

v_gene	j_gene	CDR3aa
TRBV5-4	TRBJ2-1	CASSPTPTSSEQFF
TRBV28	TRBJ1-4	CASRSHGVEKLFF
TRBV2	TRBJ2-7	CASRLAGVANEQYF
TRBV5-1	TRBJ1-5	CASSLAGGDGENQPQHF
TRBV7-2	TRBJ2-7	CASSLAGSAGPYEQYF
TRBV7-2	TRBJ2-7	CASSSYRGSSYEQYF
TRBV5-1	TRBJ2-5	CASSPRDSKETQYF
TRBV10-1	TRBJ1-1	CASSESRTVNTEAFF
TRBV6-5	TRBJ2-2	CASSRGPTRTGELFF
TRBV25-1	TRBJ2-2	CASISGVGELFF
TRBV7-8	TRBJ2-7	CASTVEREWGREQYF
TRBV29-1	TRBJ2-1	CSVRGGQGRNEQFF
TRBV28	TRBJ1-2	CASGDSPGGYTF
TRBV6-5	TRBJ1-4	CASSYRQVEEKLFF
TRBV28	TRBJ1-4	CASSLWQNEKLFF
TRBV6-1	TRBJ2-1	CASSQGHNSYNEQFF
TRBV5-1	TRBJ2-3	CASSPRLAATDTQYF
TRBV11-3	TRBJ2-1	CASSLEKTGGPNEQFF
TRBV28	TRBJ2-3	CASSPPGAGTSGTDTQYF
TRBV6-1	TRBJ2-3	CASSDRGHPADTQYF
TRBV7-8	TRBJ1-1	CASSLRVYPLEAFF
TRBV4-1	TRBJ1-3	CASSQEVSSSTYSGNTIYF
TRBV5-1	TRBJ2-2	CASSFGQGRIGELFF
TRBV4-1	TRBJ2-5	CASSQLGRNQETQYF
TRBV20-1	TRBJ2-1	CSATGNEQFF
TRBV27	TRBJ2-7	CASSLSGVTYEQYF